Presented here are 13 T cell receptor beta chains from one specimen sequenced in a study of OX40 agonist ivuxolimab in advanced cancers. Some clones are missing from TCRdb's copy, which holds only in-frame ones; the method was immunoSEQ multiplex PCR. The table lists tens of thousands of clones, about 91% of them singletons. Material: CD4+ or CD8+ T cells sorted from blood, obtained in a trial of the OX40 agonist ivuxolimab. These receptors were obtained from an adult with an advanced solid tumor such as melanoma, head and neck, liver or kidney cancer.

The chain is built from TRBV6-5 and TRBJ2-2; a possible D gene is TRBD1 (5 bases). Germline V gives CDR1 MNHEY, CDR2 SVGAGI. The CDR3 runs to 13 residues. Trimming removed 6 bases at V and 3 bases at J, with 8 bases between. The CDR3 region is CASRQVHTGELFF. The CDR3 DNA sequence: TGTGCCAGCAGACAGGTGCACACCGGGGAGCTGTTTTTT.

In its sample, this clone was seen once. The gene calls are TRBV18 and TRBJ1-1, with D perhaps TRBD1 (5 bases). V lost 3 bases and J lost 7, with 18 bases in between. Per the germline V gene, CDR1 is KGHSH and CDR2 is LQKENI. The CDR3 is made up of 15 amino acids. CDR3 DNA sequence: TGTGCCAGCTCACCTCCCGACAGAACCTTCGGTGAAGCTTTCTTT. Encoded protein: CASSPPDRTFGEAFF.

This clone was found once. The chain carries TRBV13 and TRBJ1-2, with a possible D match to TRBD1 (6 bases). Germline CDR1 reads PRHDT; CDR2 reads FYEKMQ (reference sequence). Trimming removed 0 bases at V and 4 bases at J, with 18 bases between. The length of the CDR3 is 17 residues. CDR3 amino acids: CASSLGGSWGAGYGYTF. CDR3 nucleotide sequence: TGTGCCAGCAGCTTAGGAGGGAGTTGGGGGGCCGGCTATGGCTACACCTTC. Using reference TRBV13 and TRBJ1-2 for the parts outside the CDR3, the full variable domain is AAGVIQSPRHLIKEKRETATLKCYPIPRHDTVYWYQQGPGQDPQFLISFYEKMQSDKGSIPDRFSAQQFSDYHSELNMSSLELGDSALYFCASSLGGSWGAGYGYTFGSGTRLTVV.

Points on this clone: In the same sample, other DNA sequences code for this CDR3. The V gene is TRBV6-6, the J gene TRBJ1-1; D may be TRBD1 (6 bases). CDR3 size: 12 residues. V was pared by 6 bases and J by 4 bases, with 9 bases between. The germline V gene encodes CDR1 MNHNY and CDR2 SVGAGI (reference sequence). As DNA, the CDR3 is TGTGCCAGCAGCCAAGGGGGCACTGAAGCTTTCTTT. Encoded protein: CASSQGGTEAFF.

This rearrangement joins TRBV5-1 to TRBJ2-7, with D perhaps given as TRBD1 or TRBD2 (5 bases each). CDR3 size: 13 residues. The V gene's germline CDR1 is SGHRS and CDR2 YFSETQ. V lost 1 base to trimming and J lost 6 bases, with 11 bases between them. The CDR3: CASSLTGRREQYF. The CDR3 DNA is TGCGCCAGCAGCTTGACGGGGCGCCGCGAGCAGTACTTC. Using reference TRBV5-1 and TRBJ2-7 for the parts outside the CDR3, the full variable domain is KAGVTQTPRYLIKTRGQQVTLSCSPISGHRSVSWYQQTPGQGLQFLFEYFSETQRNKGNFPGRFSGRQFSNSRSEMNVSTLELGDSALYLCASSLTGRREQYFGPGTRLTVT.

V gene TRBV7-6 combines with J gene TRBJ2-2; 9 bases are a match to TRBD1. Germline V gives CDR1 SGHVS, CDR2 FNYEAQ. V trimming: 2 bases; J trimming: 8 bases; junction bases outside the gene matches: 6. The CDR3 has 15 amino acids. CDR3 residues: CASSLKTGGVGELFF. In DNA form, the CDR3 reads TGTGCCAGCAGCTTAAAGACAGGGGGTGTGGGGGAGCTGTTTTTT.

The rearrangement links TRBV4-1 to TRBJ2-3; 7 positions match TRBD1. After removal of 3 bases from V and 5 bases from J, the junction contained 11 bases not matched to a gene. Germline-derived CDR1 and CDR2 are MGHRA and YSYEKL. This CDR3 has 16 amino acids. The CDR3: CASSHEPGGGGDTQYF. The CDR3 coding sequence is TGCGCCAGCAGCCATGAACCAGGGGGTGGGGGAGATACGCAGTATTTT.

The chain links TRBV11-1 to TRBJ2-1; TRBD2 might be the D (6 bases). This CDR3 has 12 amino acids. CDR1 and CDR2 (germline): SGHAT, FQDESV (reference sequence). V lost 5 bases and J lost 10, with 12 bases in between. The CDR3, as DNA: TGTGCCAGCAGCATAGGGACTGGGGAGCAGTTCTTC. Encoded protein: CASSIGTGEQFF.

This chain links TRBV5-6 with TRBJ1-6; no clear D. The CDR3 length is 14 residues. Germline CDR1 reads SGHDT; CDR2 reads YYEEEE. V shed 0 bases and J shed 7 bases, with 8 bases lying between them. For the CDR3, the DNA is TGTGCCAGCAGCTTGGGGTTAGGGAATTCACCCCTCCACTTT. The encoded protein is CASSLGLGNSPLHF.

The CDR3 loop is CASRVAGEAYNEQFF. CDR3 nucleotides: TGTGCCAGCAGGGTAGCGGGAGAGGCCTACAATGAGCAGTTCTTC. This chain links TRBV28 with TRBJ2-1; TRBD2 agrees at 9 bases. Germline V lookup: CDR1 MDHEN, CDR2 SYDVKM. Trimming cost V 6 bases and J 2 bases; bases outside gene matches: 5. The CDR3 has 15 amino acids.

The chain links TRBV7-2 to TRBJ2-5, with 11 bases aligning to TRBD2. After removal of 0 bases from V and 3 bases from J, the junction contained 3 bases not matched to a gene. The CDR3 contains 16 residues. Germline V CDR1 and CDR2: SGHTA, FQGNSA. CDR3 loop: CASSLASGLAEETQYF. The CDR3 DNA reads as TGTGCCAGCAGCTTAGCCTCGGGACTAGCGGAAGAGACCCAGTACTTC. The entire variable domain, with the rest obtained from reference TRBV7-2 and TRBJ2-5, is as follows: GAGVSQSPSNKVTEKGKDVELRCDPISGHTALYWYRQSLGQGLEFLIYFQGNSAPDKSGLPSDRFSAERTGGSVSTLTIQRTQQEDSAVYLCASSLASGLAEETQYFGPGTRLLVL.

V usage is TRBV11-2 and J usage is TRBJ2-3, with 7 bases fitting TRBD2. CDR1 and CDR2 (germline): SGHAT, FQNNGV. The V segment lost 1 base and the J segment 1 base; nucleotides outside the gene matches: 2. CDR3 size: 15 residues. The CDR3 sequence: CASSLVTSGTDTQYF. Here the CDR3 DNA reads TGTGCCAGCAGCTTAGTAACTAGCGGCACAGATACGCAGTATTTT.

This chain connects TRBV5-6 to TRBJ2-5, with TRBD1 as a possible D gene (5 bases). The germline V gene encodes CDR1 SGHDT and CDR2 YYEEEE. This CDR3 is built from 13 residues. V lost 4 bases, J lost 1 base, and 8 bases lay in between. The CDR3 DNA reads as TGTGCCAGCAGCCGCGACAGCCAAGAGACCCAGTACTTC. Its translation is CASSRDSQETQYF.